This T cell receptor (beta chain) comes out of a study of shared clonotypes between healthy human individuals. Study-level information: Per-donor plates numbered three CD4 naive, three CD4 memory, two CD8 naive and one CD8 memory.

Germline lookup yields CDR1 SGHRS and CDR2 YFSETQ. V lost 0 bases and J lost 4, with 14 bases in between. The length of the CDR3 is 15 residues. Those who donated were healthy HIV-negative adults, with no recent acute infections or vaccinations reported. A CD45RA-negative memory subset and a CD45RA+ naive subset were separated from the CD4+ cells. Sequencing used immunoSEQ multiplex PCR; TCRdb keeps in-frame clones, though not all of them. This table holds over a million clones, approximately 98% found once. Sequences were obtained from naive CD4+ T cells sorted from blood. Indicated subset: CD45RA+ positively selected. This receptor was taken from a man in his thirties or forties in good health. The rearrangement joins TRBV5-1 to TRBJ2-7, with a tentative D call TRBD1 (5 bases). CDR3 in amino acids: CASSLVLRDPYEQYF. In nucleotides, the CDR3 is TGCGCCAGCAGCTTGGTCCTCAGGGATCCGTACGAGCAGTACTTC.